Below, 16 T cell receptor beta chains from the same sample are listed, as sequenced in a study of blood T cells in healthy people across ages. Through a sample-barcoded 5' primer and a J-beta primer mix, a second PCR was run for roughly 7 to 12 cycles. MiXCR was run by TCRdb on the 5' RACE reads, yielding one entry per CDR3 protein. The sample contains about 810,000 distinct CDR3 sequences, 30% to 45% of which appear only once. Specimen: blood. The origin of the receptors is a man between 18 and 29 years old in good health.

This clonotype was recorded a few times. The V and J genes are TRBV28 and TRBJ2-7, with D unclear. The ends were cut back, 6 bases at V and 0 bases at J, with 24 bases in the middle. The CDR3 totals 18 residues. Germline V gives CDR1 MDHEN, CDR2 SYDVKM. Here the CDR3 reads CASRHPSGPTETSYEQYF. CDR3 nucleotide sequence: TGTGCCAGCAGACATCCTTCGGGTCCTACCGAAACCTCCTACGAGCAGTACTTC. Filled out from reference TRBV28 and TRBJ2-7, the complete variable domain reads DVKVTQSSRYLVKRTGEKVFLECVQDMDHENMFWYRQDPGLGLRLIYFSYDVKMKEKGDIPEGYSVSREKKERFSLILESASTNQTSMYLCASRHPSGPTETSYEQYFGPGTRLTVT.

This sequence joins TRBV11-2 and TRBJ2-1; 12 bases align to TRBD2. The CDR3 runs to 18 residues. The V segment lost 1 base and the J segment 8 bases; nucleotides outside the gene matches: 12. Germline-derived CDR1 and CDR2 are SGHAT and FQNNGV. This CDR3 reads CASSLGIASGGAGDEQFF. CDR3 nucleotides: TGTGCCAGCAGCTTAGGGATTGCTAGCGGGGGGGCCGGGGATGAGCAGTTCTTC.

This chain connects TRBV9 to TRBJ2-2; no clear D gene. Trimming cost V 0 bases and J 0 bases, with 9 bases left between them. Per the germline V gene, CDR1 is SGDLS and CDR2 is YYNGEE. The CDR3 spans 16 residues. This CDR3 is CASSVVPSPNTGELFF. The CDR3 DNA is TGTGCCAGCAGCGTAGTTCCAAGCCCGAACACCGGGGAGCTGTTTTTT.

This sequence joins TRBV4-1 and TRBJ1-1, with D tentatively TRBD1 (5 bases). Germline CDR1 is MGHRA and CDR2 is YSYEKL. This CDR3 comprises 16 residues. V gave up 3 bases and J gave up 6 bases, with 20 bases separating them. CDR3 residues: CASSHSPGAGGAEAFF. CDR3 nucleotides: TGCGCCAGCAGCCATTCCCCCGGAGCCGGGGGGGCTGAAGCTTTCTTT.

The V gene is TRBV5-1, the J gene TRBJ1-6, with 9 positions matching TRBD1. In germline, CDR1 is SGHRS, CDR2 YFSETQ. The CDR3 extends over 14 amino acids. J lost 14 bases, V lost 4 bases, and 10 bases had no gene match. Here the CDR3 reads CASSPGQGPFALHF. The CDR3 DNA reads as TGCGCCAGCAGCCCCGGACAGGGGCCTTTCGCCCTCCACTTT.

Ten or more counts support this clonotype. This chain joins TRBV10-3 and TRBJ1-2, with D possibly being TRBD1 (5 bases). Germline V gene data show CDR1 as ENHRY and CDR2 as SYGVKD. This CDR3 has 14 amino acids. V lost 0 bases and J 5 bases, leaving 10 bases between the germline ends. The CDR3 loop is CAISESFREYGYTF. The CDR3 DNA is TGTGCCATCAGTGAGTCTTTCAGGGAGTATGGCTACACCTTC.

This clonotype has more than one count but fewer than ten. The chain carries TRBV7-8 and TRBJ2-7, with D perhaps matching TRBD1 (5 bases). This CDR3 is built from 16 residues. The germline gives CDR1 SGHVS, CDR2 FQNEAQ. Trimming removed 7 bases from V and 2 bases from J, with 21 bases in between. The CDR3 loop is CASNSRGGSKPYEQYF. Here the CDR3 DNA reads TGTGCCAGCAACTCAAGGGGTGGCAGCAAGCCCTACGAGCAGTACTTC.

This clonotype was detected only a few times. V usage is TRBV28 and J usage is TRBJ1-5, with unresolved D. Germline V CDR1 and CDR2: MDHEN, SYDVKM. The CDR3 extends over 12 amino acids. In DNA, the CDR3 is TGTGCTAGCTGTACGGCTAACGAGCCCCAGCATTTT. Protein product: CASCTANEPQHF.

The rearrangement links TRBV5-1 to TRBJ2-2; D not resolved. The CDR3 spans 10 residues. V was trimmed by 9 bases and J by 8 bases, leaving 8 bases between them. Germline CDR1 and CDR2: SGHRS and YFSETQ. The CDR3 DNA follows: TGCGCCAAACGAAGAGGGGAGCTGTTTTTT. Protein: CAKRRGELFF. Combining the CDR3 with reference TRBV5-1 and TRBJ2-2 gives the whole variable domain KAGVTQTPRYLIKTRGQQVTLSCSPISGHRSVSWYQQTPGQGLQFLFEYFSETQRNKGNFPGRFSGRQFSNSRSEMNVSTLELGDSALYLCAKRRGELFFGEGSRLTVL.

This clonotype came up a few times. The chain carries TRBV20-1 and TRBJ1-1, with D perhaps matching TRBD1 (5 bases). The CDR3 contains 17 residues. Germline V gene lookup returns CDR1 DFQATT and CDR2 SNEGSKA (reference sequence). Deletions cut 3 bases from V and 5 bases from J, with 25 bases between. The CDR3 nucleotides are TGCAGTGCTAGGCTACCGAACAGCAACAGGTGGGGTACTGAAGCTTTCTTT. It codes for CSARLPNSNRWGTEAFF.

This chain links TRBV29-1 with TRBJ1-2; weak D call: TRBD1 (5 bases). Germline CDR1 is SQVTM and CDR2 is ANQGSEA. CDR3 length: 13 residues. V shed 2 bases and J shed 7 bases, with 14 bases lying between them. Here the CDR3 reads CSVETYRDRGYTF. CDR3 coding DNA: TGCAGCGTTGAAACGTACCGGGACCGTGGCTACACCTTC.

This chain joins TRBV28 and TRBJ2-5; a weak D match, TRBD1 (5 bases). Germline assignment: CDR1 MDHEN and CDR2 SYDVKM. The V end lost 2 bases, the J end lost 2 bases, and 12 bases lay between the germline ends. The CDR3 loop spans 15 amino acids. For the CDR3, the DNA is TGTGCCAGCAGTTTACTGGCAGGGCCGCAAGAGACCCAGTACTTC. Protein sequence: CASSLLAGPQETQYF.

In this sample, this clonotype turned up many times. This chain links TRBV20-1 with TRBJ2-3, with 9 positions matching TRBD2. Trimming took 0 bases from V and 6 from J; bases not matched to a gene: 10. The CDR3 contains 16 residues. The V gene's germline CDR1 is DFQATT and CDR2 SNEGSKA (reference sequence). CDR3 DNA: TGCAGTGCTAGAGATCTGAATGCGGGGGGGCAGGATACGCAGTATTTT. Translation: CSARDLNAGGQDTQYF.

This clonotype was recorded a few times. The chain combines TRBV20-1 with TRBJ1-2, with no clear D. The CDR3 spans 13 residues. Germline CDR1 is DFQATT and CDR2 is SNEGSKA (reference sequence). V was shortened by 2 bases and J by 4 bases, with 11 bases between the two germline ends. CDR3 sequence: CSARQPESYGYTF. The CDR3 DNA is TGCAGTGCTAGACAACCGGAGTCCTATGGCTACACCTTC.

With respect to this clonotype: A junction end diverges from the germline sequence, so it may reflect a read error. Here the CDR3 DNA reads TGTGCCAGCAGTGCGGGACAGAGATTAACCTACGAGCATTACTTC. It encodes CASSAGQRLTYEHYF. This rearrangement joins TRBV12-3 or TRBV12-4 to TRBJ2-7; D is possibly TRBD1 (7 bases). This CDR3 has 15 residues.

The V and J genes are TRBV7-2 and TRBJ1-6, with 8 bases identical to TRBD1. V shed 0 bases and J 7 bases; nucleotides not matched to a gene: 2. The CDR3 has 15 residues. Germline assignment: CDR1 SGHTA and CDR2 FQGNSA. Here the CDR3 reads CASSLAGQVNSPLHF. The CDR3 nucleotides are TGTGCCAGCAGCTTAGCGGGACAGGTGAATTCACCCCTCCACTTT.